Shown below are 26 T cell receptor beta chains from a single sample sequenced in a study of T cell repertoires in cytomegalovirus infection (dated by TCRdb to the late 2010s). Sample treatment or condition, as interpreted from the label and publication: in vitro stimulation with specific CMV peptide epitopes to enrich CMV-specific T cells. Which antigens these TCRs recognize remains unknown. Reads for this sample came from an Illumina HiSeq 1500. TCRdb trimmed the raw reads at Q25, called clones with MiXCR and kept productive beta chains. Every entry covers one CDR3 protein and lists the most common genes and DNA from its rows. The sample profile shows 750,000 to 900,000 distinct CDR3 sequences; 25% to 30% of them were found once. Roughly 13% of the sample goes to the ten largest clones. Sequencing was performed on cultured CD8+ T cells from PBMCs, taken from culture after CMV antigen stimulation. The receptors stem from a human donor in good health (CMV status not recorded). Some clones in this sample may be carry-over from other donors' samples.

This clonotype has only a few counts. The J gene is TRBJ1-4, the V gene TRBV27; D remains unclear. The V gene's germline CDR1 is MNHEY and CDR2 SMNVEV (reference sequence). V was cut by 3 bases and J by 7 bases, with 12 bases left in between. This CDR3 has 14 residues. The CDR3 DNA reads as TGTGCCAGCAGTTTCGAACCCATGGGTGAAAAACTGTTTTTT. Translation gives CASSFEPMGEKLFF.

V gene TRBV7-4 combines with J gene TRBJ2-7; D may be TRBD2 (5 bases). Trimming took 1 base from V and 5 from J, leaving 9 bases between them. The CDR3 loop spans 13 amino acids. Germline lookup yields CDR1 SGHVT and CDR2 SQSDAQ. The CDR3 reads CASSLDSADEQYF. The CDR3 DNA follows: TGTGCCAGCAGCTTAGATAGCGCAGACGAGCAGTACTTC.

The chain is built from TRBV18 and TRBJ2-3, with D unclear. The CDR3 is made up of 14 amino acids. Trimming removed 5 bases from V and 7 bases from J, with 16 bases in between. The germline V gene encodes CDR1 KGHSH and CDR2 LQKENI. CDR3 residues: CASSSSDLLNTQYF. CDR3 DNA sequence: TGTGCCAGCTCATCATCGGACCTTTTAAATACGCAGTATTTT.

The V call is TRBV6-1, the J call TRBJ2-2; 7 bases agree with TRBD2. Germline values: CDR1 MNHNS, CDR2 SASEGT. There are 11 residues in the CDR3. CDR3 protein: CGGGLVGELFF. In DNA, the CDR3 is TGTGGGGGGGGGTTAGTCGGGGAGCTGTTTTTT.

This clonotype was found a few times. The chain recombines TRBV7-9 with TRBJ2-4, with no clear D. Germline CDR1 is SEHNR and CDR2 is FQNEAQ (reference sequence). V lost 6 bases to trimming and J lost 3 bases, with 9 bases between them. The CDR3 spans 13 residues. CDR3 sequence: CASRGGVKNIQYF. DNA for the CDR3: TGTGCCAGCAGGGGTGGGGTCAAAAACATTCAGTACTTC.

In DNA form, the CDR3 reads TGTGCCAGCAGCCCCGACGGTAGCCGCAATGAGCAGTTCTTC. It encodes CASSPDGSRNEQFF. The chain links TRBV7-8 to TRBJ2-1; no firm D call. Trimming left V 5 bases short and J 6 bases short, with 14 bases between. The CDR3 runs to 14 residues. Germline V CDR1 and CDR2: SGHVS, FQNEAQ. Supplemented by reference TRBV7-8 and TRBJ2-1, the full variable domain reads GAGVSQSPRYKVAKRGQDVALRCDPISGHVSLFWYQQALGQGPEFLTYFQNEAQLDKSGLPSDRFFAERPEGSVSTLKIQRTQQEDSAVYLCASSPDGSRNEQFFGPGTRLTVL.

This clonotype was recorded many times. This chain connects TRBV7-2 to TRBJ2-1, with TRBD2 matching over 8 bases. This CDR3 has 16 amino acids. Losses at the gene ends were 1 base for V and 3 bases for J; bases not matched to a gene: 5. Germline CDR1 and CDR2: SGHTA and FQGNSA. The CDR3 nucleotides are TGTGCCAGCAGCTTAGTGCGGCGGGGGGTCTACAATGAGCAGTTCTTC. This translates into CASSLVRRGVYNEQFF.

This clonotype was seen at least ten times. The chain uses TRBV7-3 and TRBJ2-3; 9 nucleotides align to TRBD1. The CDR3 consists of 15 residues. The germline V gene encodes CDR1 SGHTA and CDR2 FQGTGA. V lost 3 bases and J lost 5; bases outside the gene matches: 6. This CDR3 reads CASSFTGGRLDTQYF. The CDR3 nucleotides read TGTGCCAGCAGCTTTACAGGGGGCCGGTTAGATACGCAGTATTTT.

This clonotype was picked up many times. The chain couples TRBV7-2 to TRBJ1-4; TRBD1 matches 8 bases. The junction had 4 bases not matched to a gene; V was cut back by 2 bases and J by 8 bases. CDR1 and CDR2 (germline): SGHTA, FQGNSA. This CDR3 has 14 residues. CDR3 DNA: TGTGCCAGCAGCTTATACGCAGGGGGCGAAAAACTGTTTTTT. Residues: CASSLYAGGEKLFF. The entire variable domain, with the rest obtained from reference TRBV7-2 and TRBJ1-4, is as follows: GAGVSQSPSNKVTEKGKDVELRCDPISGHTALYWYRQSLGQGLEFLIYFQGNSAPDKSGLPSDRFSAERTGGSVSTLTIQRTQQEDSAVYLCASSLYAGGEKLFFGSGTQLSVL.

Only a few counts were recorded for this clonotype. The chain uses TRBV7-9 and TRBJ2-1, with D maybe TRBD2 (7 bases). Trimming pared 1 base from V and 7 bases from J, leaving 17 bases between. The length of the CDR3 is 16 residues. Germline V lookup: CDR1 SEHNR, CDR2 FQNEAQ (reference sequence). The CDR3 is CASSLVSGGLRNEQFF. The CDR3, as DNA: TGTGCCAGCAGCTTAGTTTCCGGGGGGCTGAGGAATGAGCAGTTCTTC. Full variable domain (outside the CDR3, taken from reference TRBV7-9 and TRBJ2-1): DTGVSQNPRHKITKRGQNVTFRCDPISEHNRLYWYRQTLGQGPEFLTYFQNEAQLEKSRLLSDRFSAERPKGSFSTLEIQRTEQGDSAMYLCASSLVSGGLRNEQFFGPGTRLTVL.

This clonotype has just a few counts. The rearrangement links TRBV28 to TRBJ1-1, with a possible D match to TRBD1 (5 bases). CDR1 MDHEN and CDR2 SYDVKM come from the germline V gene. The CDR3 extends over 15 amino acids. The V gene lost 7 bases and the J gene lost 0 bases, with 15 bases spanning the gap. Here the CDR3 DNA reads TGTGCCAGCATCTTGCGGGGGGATCTGAACACTGAAGCTTTCTTT. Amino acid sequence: CASILRGDLNTEAFF.

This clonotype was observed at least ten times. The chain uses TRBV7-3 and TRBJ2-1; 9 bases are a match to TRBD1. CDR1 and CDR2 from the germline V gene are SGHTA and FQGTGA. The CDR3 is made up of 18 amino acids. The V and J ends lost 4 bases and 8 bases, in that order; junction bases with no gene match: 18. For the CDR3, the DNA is TGTGCCAGCAGCTCCAAACTTGTCGGGACAGGGCTTAGGGATGAGCAGTTCTTC. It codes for CASSSKLVGTGLRDEQFF.

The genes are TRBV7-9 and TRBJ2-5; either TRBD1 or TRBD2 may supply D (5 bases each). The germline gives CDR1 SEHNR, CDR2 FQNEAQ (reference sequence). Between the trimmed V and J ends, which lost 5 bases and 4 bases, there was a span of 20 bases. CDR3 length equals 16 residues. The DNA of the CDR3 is TGTGCCAGCAGCCCCTCCAACCTGGCGAGGGGAGAGACCCAGTACTTC. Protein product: CASSPSNLARGETQYF.

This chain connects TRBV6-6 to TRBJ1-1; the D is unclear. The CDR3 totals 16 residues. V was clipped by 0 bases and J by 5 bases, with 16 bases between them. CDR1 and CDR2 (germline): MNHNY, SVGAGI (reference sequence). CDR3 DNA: TGTGCCAGCAGTTACTCGAGAAGGGCGGGGTGGACTGAAGCTTTCTTT. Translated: CASSYSRRAGWTEAFF.

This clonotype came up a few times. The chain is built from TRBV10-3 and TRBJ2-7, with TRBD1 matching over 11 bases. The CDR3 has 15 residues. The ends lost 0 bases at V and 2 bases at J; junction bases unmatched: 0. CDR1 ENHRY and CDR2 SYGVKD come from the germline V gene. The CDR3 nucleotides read TGTGCCATCAGTGAGTCGGACAGGGGGCCCTACGAGCAGTACTTC. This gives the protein CAISESDRGPYEQYF.

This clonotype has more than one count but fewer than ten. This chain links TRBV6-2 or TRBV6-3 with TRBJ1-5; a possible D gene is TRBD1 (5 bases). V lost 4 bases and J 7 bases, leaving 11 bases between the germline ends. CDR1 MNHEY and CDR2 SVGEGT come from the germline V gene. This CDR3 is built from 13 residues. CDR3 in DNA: TGTGCCAGCAGTTGGACAACTTCACAGCCCCAGCATTTT. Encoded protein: CASSWTTSQPQHF.

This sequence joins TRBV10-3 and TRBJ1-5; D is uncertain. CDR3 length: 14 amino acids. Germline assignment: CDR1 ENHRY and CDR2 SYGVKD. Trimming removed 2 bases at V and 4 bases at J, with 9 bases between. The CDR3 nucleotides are TGTGCCATCAGTGAGACGGCCCAAAATCAGCCCCAGCATTTT. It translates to CAISETAQNQPQHF.

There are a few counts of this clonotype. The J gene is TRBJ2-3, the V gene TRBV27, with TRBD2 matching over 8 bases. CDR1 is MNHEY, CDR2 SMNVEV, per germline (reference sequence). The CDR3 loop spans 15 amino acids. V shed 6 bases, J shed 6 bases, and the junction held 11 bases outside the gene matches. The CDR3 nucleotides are TGTGCCAGCAGCCCTGCAGGACTAGCAATTGATACGCAGTATTTT. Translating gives CASSPAGLAIDTQYF.

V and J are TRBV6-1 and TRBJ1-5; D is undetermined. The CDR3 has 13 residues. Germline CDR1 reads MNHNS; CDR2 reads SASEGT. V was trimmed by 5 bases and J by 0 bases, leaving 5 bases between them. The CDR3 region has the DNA TGTGCCAGCAGTCCATTTAGCAATCAGCCCCAGCATTTT. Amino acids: CASSPFSNQPQHF.

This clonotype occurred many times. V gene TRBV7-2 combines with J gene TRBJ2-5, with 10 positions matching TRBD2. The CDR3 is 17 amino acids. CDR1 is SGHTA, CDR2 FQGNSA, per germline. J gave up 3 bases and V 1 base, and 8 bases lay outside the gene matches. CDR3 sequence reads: CASSLEASGGKKETQYF. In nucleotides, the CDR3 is TGTGCCAGCAGCTTAGAAGCTAGCGGGGGCAAGAAAGAGACCCAGTACTTC. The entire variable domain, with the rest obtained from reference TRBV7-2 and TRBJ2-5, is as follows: GAGVSQSPSNKVTEKGKDVELRCDPISGHTALYWYRQSLGQGLEFLIYFQGNSAPDKSGLPSDRFSAERTGGSVSTLTIQRTQQEDSAVYLCASSLEASGGKKETQYFGPGTRLLVL.

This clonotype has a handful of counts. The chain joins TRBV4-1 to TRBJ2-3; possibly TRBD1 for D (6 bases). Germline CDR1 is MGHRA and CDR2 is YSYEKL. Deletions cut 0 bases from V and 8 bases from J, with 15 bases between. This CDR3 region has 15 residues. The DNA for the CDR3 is TGCGCCAGCAGCCAAGAGAACAGGGCCCCCGGTACGCAGTATTTT. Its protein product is CASSQENRAPGTQYF.

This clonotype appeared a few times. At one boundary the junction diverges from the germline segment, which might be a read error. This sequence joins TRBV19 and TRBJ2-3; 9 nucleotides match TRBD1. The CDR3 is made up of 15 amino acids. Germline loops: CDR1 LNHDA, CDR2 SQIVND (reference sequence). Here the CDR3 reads CASSIEGQGTDTQYF. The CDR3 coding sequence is TGTGCCAGTAGTATAGAGGGACAGGGCACGGATACGCAGTATTTT.

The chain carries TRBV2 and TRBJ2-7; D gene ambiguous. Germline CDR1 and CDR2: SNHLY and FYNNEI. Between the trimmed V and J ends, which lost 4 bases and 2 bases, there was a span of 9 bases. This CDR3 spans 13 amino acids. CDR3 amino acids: CASSGVLTYEQYF. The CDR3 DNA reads TGTGCCAGCAGTGGAGTCCTTACCTACGAGCAGTACTTC.

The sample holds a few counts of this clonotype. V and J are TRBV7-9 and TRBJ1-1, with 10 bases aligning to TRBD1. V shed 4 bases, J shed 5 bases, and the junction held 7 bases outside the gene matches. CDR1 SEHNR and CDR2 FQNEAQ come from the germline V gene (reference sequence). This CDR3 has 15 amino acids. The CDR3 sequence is CASSSPGQGLTEAFF. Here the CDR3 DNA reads TGTGCCAGCAGCTCTCCGGGACAGGGGTTGACTGAAGCTTTCTTT.

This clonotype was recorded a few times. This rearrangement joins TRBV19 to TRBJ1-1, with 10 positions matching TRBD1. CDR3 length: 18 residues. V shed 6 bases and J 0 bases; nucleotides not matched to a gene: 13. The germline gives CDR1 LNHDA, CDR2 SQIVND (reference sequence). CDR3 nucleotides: TGTGCCAGTAGGACCCTTTTAGGGACAGGGGACGTGAACACTGAAGCTTTCTTT. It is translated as CASRTLLGTGDVNTEAFF.

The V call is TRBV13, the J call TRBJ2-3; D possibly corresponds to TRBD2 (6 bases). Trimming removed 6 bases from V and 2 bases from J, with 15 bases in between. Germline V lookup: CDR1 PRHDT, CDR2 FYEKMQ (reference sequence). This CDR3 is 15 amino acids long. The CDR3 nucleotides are TGTGCCAGCAGTTTGGGACGGGACTTCACAGATACGCAGTATTTT. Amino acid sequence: CASSLGRDFTDTQYF.